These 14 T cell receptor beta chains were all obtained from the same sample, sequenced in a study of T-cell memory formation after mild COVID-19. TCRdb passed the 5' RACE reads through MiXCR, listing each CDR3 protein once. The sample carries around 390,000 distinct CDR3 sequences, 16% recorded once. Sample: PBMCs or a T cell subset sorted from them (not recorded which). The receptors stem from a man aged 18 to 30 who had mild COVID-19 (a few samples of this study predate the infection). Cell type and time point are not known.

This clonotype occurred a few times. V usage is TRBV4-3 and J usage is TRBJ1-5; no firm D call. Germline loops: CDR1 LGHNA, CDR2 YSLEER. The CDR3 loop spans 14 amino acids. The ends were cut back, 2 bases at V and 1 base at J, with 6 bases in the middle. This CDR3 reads CASSQLLSNQPQHF. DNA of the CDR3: TGCGCCAGCAGCCAACTCCTCAGCAATCAGCCCCAGCATTTT.

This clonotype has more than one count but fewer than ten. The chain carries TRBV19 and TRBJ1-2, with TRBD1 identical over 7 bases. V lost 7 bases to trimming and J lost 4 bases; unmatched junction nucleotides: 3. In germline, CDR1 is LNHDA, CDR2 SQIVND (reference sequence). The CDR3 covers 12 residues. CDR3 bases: TGTGCCAGTATCACAGGGGCCTATGGCTACACCTTC. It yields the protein CASITGAYGYTF.

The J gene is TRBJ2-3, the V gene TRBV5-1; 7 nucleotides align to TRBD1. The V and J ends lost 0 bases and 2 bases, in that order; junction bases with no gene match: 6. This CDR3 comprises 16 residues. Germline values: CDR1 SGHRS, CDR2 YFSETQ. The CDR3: CASSLEGALLTDTQYF. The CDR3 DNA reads TGCGCCAGCAGCTTGGAGGGGGCTTTGCTCACAGATACGCAGTATTTT.

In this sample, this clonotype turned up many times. The DNA of the CDR3 is TGTGCCAGCAGTTACTCTACAGGGTCTAGCAATCAGCCCCAGCATTTT. This gives the protein CASSYSTGSSNQPQHF. The rearrangement uses TRBV6-2 or TRBV6-3 and TRBJ1-5; D perhaps matches TRBD1 (6 bases). The V gene lost 0 bases and the J gene lost 0 bases, with 9 bases spanning the gap. The germline CDR1 and CDR2 sequences are MNHEY and SVGEGT. The CDR3 loop spans 16 amino acids.

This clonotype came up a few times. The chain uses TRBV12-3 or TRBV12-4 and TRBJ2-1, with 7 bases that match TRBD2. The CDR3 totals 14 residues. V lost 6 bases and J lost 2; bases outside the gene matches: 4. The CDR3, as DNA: TGTGCCAGCAGCAAAAGCGGGACCTACAATGAGCAGTTCTTC. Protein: CASSKSGTYNEQFF.

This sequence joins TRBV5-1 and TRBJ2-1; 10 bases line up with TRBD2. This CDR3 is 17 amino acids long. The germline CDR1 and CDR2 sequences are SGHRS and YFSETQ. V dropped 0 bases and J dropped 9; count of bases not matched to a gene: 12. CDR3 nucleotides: TGCGCCAGCAGCTTGGGTCCCCTAGCGGGGGATCTTACTGAGCAGTTCTTC. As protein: CASSLGPLAGDLTEQFF.

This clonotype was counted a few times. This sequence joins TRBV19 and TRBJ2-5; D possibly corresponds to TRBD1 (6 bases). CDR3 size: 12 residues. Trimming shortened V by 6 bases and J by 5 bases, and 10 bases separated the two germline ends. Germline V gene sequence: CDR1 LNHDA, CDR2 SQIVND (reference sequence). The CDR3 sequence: CASRAGEETQYF. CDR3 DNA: TGTGCCAGTAGGGCAGGGGAGGAGACCCAGTACTTC.

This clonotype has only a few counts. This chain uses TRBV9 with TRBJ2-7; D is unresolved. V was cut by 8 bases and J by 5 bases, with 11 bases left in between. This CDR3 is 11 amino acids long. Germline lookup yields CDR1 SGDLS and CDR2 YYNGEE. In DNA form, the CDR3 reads TGTGCCAGTAGGATCTGGAACGAGCAGTACGTC. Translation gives CASRIWNEQYV.

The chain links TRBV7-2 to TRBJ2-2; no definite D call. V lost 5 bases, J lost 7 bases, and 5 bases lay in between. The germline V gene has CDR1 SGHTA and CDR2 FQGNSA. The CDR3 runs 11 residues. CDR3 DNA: TGTGCCAGCAGCCAACGCGGGGAGCTGTTTTTT. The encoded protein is CASSQRGELFF.

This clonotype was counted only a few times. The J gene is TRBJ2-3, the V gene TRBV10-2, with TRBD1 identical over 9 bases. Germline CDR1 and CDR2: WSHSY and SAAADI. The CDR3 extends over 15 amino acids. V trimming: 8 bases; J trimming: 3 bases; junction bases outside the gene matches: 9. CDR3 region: CASLDGQGSTDTQYF. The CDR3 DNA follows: TGCGCCAGCCTCGATGGACAGGGGTCTACAGATACGCAGTATTTT.

The CDR3 DNA follows: TGTGCCAGCTCACCAGGGACAGGGGGGACCTACGAGCAGTACTTC. The encoded protein is CASSPGTGGTYEQYF. The V gene is TRBV18, the J gene TRBJ2-7, with 11 bases matching TRBD1. The germline gives CDR1 KGHSH, CDR2 LQKENI. V gave up 2 bases and J gave up 2 bases; unmatched junction bases: 2. The CDR3 runs to 15 residues.

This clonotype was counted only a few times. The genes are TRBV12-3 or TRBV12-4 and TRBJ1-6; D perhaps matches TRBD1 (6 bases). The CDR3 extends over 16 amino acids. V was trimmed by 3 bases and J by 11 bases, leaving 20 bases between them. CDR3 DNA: TGTGCCAGCAGTTTTACTGGGAGGGGGGGAGGTACACCCCTCCACTTT. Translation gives CASSFTGRGGGTPLHF.

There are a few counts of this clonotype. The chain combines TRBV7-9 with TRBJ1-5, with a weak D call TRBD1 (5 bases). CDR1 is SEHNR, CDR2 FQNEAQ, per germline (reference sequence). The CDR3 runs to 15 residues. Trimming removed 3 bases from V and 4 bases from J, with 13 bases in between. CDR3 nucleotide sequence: TGTGCCAGCAGCTTGGAGACAGAAGTGAATCAGCCCCAGCATTTT. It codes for CASSLETEVNQPQHF.

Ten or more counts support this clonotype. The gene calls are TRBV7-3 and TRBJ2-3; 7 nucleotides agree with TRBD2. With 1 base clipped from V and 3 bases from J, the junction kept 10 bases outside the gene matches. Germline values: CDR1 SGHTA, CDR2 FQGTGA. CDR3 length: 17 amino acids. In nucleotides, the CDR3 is TGTGCCAGCAGCTTAAGTTCCCGTGGCGGGGGTACAGATACGCAGTATTTT. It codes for CASSLSSRGGGTDTQYF.